The clone carrying this T cell receptor (beta chain) was seen ten or more times. The entry originates in a study of T-cell reconstitution after alpha-beta-depleted transplantation in children. Looked up from germline, CDR1 is SGHTA and CDR2 is FQGNSA. CDR3 size: 19 residues. V gave up 2 bases and J gave up 0 bases; unmatched junction bases: 9. Preparation of the TCRbeta library was carried out with unique molecular identifiers. MiXCR, run by TCRdb on the PCR reads, gives a single entry per CDR3 protein. The sample holds fewer than 90,000 distinct CDR3 sequences, 5.5% to 7.5% seen once. The sequencing used PBMCs from the stem cell graft donor, collected from the stem cell graft. The rearrangement links TRBV7-2 to TRBJ2-1; TRBD2 matches 11 bases. This receptor was obtained from a human donor who donated a stem cell graft to a child with acute lymphoblastic leukemia. The chain's CDR3 is CASSLWASGGRSSYNEQFF. The CDR3 nucleotides read TGTGCCAGCAGCTTATGGGCTAGCGGGGGGCGATCCTCCTACAATGAGCAGTTCTTC.